This is a list of T cell receptor beta chains from one sample in a study of T cells in Graves' hyperthyroidism and ophthalmopathy. TCRdb reanalysed the multiplex PCR reads using MiXCR and keeps one entry per CDR3 protein. The repertoire consists of about 360,000 distinct CDR3 sequences, with 13% occurring once and the leading ten covering 9% to 9.5%. The sample consisted of blood. These receptors were obtained from a woman between 18 and 30 years old with Graves' hyperthyroidism. Both conserved end residues are part of each CDR3. The D gene is left open where the match is weak. Expanded clones get a size class; other rows say once, few or many, or leave the size out.

d_gene,j_gene,v_gene,abundance,CDR3aa,CDR3nt
TRBD2,TRBJ2-3,TRBV2,many,CASRLAGGPIADTQYF,TGTGCCAGCAGACTAGCGGGGGGGCCAATCGCAGATACGCAGTATTTT
TRBD1,TRBJ1-1,TRBV6-1,many,CASSGDRLSDTEAFF,TGTGCCAGCAGTGGGGACAGGCTTTCGGACACTGAAGCTTTCTTT
.,TRBJ2-3,TRBV2,many,CASSTTGFTDTQYF,TGTGCCAGCAGTACCACAGGGTTCACAGATACGCAGTATTTT
TRBD1,TRBJ1-4,TRBV20-1,few,CSASRSPAERQGLNEKLFF,TGCAGTGCTAGTAGGAGTCCGGCGGAAAGACAGGGGTTAAATGAAAAACTGTTTTTT
.,TRBJ2-5,TRBV18,many,CASSQSQAQETQYF,TGTGCCAGCTCACAGAGTCAGGCCCAAGAGACCCAGTACTTC
TRBD1,TRBJ2-1,TRBV6-1,.,CASSPRGRNNEQFF,TGTGCCAGCAGCCCCAGGGGGCGGAACAATGAGCAGTTCTTC
TRBD2,TRBJ2-7,TRBV3-1,many,CASSPHQGRTSGAYEQYF,TGTGCCAGCAGCCCACACCAGGGGCGGACTAGCGGGGCTTACGAGCAGTACTTC
.,TRBJ2-5,TRBV10-3,many,CAISEFRYQETQYF,TGTGCCATCAGTGAGTTTCGGTACCAAGAGACCCAGTACTTC
TRBD2,TRBJ2-3,TRBV5-1,.,CASSLVVAGGWGDTQYF,TGCGCCAGCAGCTTGGTAGTAGCGGGAGGTTGGGGAGATACGCAGTATTTT
.,TRBJ2-5,TRBV6-1,many,CASRLSGMETQYF,TGTGCCAGCAGACTTTCCGGAATGGAGACCCAGTACTTC
.,TRBJ2-3,TRBV10-2,.,CASSAGVPDTQYF,TGCGCCAGCAGTGCCGGGGTTCCAGATACGCAGTATTTT
TRBD1,TRBJ1-1,TRBV18,many,CASSPTSGGGTEAFF,TGTGCCAGCTCACCAACTTCAGGGGGTGGCACTGAAGCTTTCTTT
.,TRBJ1-2,TRBV7-9,.,CASSSGQQTTKGYTF,TGTGCCAGCAGCTCGGGACAACAAACGACTAAAGGCTACACCTTC
.,TRBJ1-5,TRBV28,many,CASSLGPGNQPQHF,TGTGCCAGCAGTTTAGGTCCGGGCAATCAGCCCCAGCATTTT
TRBD1,TRBJ2-4,TRBV4-3,.,CASSQDSRDRRLAKNIQYF,TGCGCCAGCAGCCAAGATTCGAGGGACAGACGATTAGCCAAAAACATTCAGTACTTC
.,TRBJ1-4,TRBV6-1,.,CASSGIQGRGEKLFF,TGTGCCAGCAGTGGAATTCAGGGGAGGGGTGAAAAACTGTTTTTT
.,TRBJ2-7,TRBV5-1,few,CASSLNRGGRLGGEQYF,TGCGCCAGCAGCTTAAACCGCGGGGGCCGGCTCGGGGGGGAGCAGTACTTC
.,TRBJ1-3,TRBV19,few,CASSITSSGNTIYF,TGTGCCAGTAGTATAACAAGCTCTGGAAACACCATATATTTT
.,TRBJ1-4,TRBV28,many,CASSLSQLRQGGEKLFF,TGTGCCAGCAGTTTGTCACAACTCCGCCAGGGAGGCGAAAAACTGTTTTTT
.,TRBJ1-1,TRBV6-5,.,CASSYSRLLTGPDTEAFF,TGTGCCAGCAGTTACTCGAGACTCCTGACAGGCCCCGACACTGAAGCTTTCTTT
TRBD2,TRBJ2-2,TRBV6-1,many,CASSLAGGPAGELFF,TGTGCCAGCAGTCTAGCGGGAGGGCCGGCCGGGGAGCTGTTTTTT
.,TRBJ1-4,TRBV19,.,CASSTPWGADEKLFF,TGTGCCAGTAGTACCCCTTGGGGCGCGGATGAAAAACTGTTTTTT